Given below is one TCR beta chain in context. The sample holds many counts of this clonotype. What this receptor recognizes is not known. The sample holds no much larger clone one base away, and base qualities are not on file. This sample is drawn from a study of Graves' ophthalmopathy and Graves' hyperthyroidism (dated by TCRdb to the late 2010s). For context, the study as a whole: Peripheral blood samples were taken at the time of initial diagnosis, before any treatment was given. In total, 135 blood samples were TCR-sequenced: fewer than 50 ophthalmopathy, approximately 80 hyperthyroidism and some 17 hyperthyroidism-to-ophthalmopathy patients. Following sample collection, hyperthyroidism patients were given methimazole at a starting dose of 30 mg daily, and ophthalmopathy patients were given high-dose intravenous methylprednisolone. The roughly 91 discovery patients were randomly divided into training and test sets at a 7:3 ratio. The study used signatures of the TCR beta repertoire to tell Graves' ophthalmopathy apart from Graves' hyperthyroidism and to predict which patients would progress to ophthalmopathy. To explore V-J signatures distinguishing ophthalmopathy from hyperthyroidism, a discovery set of 100 patients (about 44 ophthalmopathy, roughly 60 stable hyperthyroidism) was enrolled. The independent validation cohort included some 19 hyperthyroidism patients plus 17 patients who later progressed from hyperthyroidism to ophthalmopathy. In about six hyperthyroidism patients, T-cell repertoires of thyroid tissue and blood were compared.

For repertoire sequencing, the TCR beta CDR3 regions were amplified from RNA transcripts. A first-round RT-PCR used HTBI primers with the Qiagen OneStep RT-PCR kit, followed by a second-round multiplex PCR, size selection and purification. Libraries were sequenced on an Illumina HiSeq2000 using paired-end 100 bp reads. In the source study's methods: SOAPnuke was used for read processing, and reads with adapters, uncalled bases, a mean Phred below 15, or no exact constant-primer or identifier match were discarded. COPE v1.2.5 was used to merge high-quality paired reads. Unique nucleotide sequences were defined as clonotypes and aligned to IMGT TRB V, D and J references using MiTCR v1.1. The analysis was limited to V-J combinations with a frequency above 0.0001, which together covered over 99% of the repertoires. A TCR clonal expansion and chaos score per V-J combination was defined as the ratio of F50 clonal expansion to chaos observed in the TCRdist matrix. Features were reduced by Welch's t-statistics and random forest to around 13 V-J combinations, which fed a naive Bayes classifier. The Morisita-Horn index was used to measure how similar the thyroid and blood repertoires were. The public reads were run again by TCRdb, first through fastp at Q25 and then through MiXCR, and only productive beta chains were kept. Records with the same CDR3 protein are collapsed into one entry carrying the most frequent genes and DNA. For this entry, the V and J calls and clone size follow TCRdb and not the study's own pipeline. The sample table shows about 500,000 distinct CDR3 sequences, and roughly 14% are seen once. Approximately 9.8% of the sample goes to the ten largest clones.

The study at large found these results: In validation, the model predicted ophthalmopathy progression with about 71% sensitivity and approximately 72% specificity; some 13 predicted patients were CT-confirmed with GO in a median of about 6.1 months. No statistical method was used to predetermine the sample size, and group allocation was not hidden from the investigators. Among expanded thyroid clonotypes with frequency above 0.001, most also showed up in blood, which suggests that blood repertoires may reflect the thyroid immune response. In cross-validation, the 13-signature model distinguished ophthalmopathy from stable hyperthyroidism with approximately 90% sensitivity and around 84% specificity, while in the test set the corresponding values were about 80% and 75%.

Ophthalmopathy patients were characterized by moderately to severely active disease, a Clinical Activity Score of at least 3, a NOSPECS grade of at least 4, and a disease duration under 3 months. Patients with other autoimmune diseases, uncontrolled infections, pregnancy or lactation were excluded. Clinical symptoms, serum thyroxine, TRAb, thyroid ultrasound and orbital computed tomography formed the basis of the diagnosis. PBMCs were isolated from about 9 ml of fresh peripheral blood by Ficoll-Paque density gradient centrifugation. Total RNA was extracted using Trizol reagent, and RNA quality was checked on an Agilent 2100 Bioanalyzer. The receptor's source is a woman in her thirties with Graves' ophthalmopathy. Donor details come from another sample of the same person, matched by shared clones. The sequenced sample was blood.

In nucleotides, the sequence is TGTGCCAGCAGCTTGGATCGGGGGGCCCACACTGAAGCTTTCTTT. It codes for CASSLDRGAHTEAFF. This chain joins TRBV5-6 to TRBJ1-1; TRBD1 is a possible D gene, resting on 6 matching bases. CDR1 is given as SGHDT and CDR2 as YYEEEE, both from the germline V gene. The CDR3, cysteine through phenylalanine, is 15 amino acids long. Just the 45-base CDR3 DNA is kept, in frame starting at base 1. Trimming at the junction amounts to 0 bases on V and 3 bases on J, and the germline ends lie 12 bases apart.